The next 7 T cell receptor beta chains were all read from a single sample in a study of CD8 T cells in Susac syndrome. With random hexamers, reverse transcription was performed on about 0.45 to 1 ug of RNA. A single record per CDR3 protein comes from TCRdb applying MiXCR to the immunoSEQ multiplex PCR reads. The table lists 200,000 to 250,000 distinct CDR3 sequences, 92% of them singletons, with 0.1% to 0.15% in the top ten. The sequenced sample was CD8+ T cells from PBMCs. These receptors originate from a human donor with multiple sclerosis.

The rearrangement joins TRBV29-1 to TRBJ1-4; tentatively, D is TRBD1 (5 bases). V lost 8 bases and J 3 bases, leaving 16 bases between the germline ends. This CDR3 spans 14 amino acids. Germline V gene lookup returns CDR1 SQVTM and CDR2 ANQGSEA. CDR3 nucleotides: TGCAGCTGCCGGACAAACATAGCTAATGAAAAACTGTTTTTT. Amino acid sequence: CSCRTNIANEKLFF.

The chain couples TRBV6-5 to TRBJ2-5; perhaps TRBD1 as D (6 bases). Germline CDR1 MNHEY, CDR2 SVGAGI. The length of the CDR3 is 15 residues. Trimming stripped 4 bases from V and 4 bases from J, with 16 bases between. The chain's CDR3 is CASSSTGSAGETQYF. CDR3 DNA sequence: TGTGCCAGCAGTTCAACAGGGTCCGCGGGAGAGACCCAGTACTTC.

V is TRBV12-3 or TRBV12-4 and J is TRBJ1-4; D ambiguous. This CDR3 is 15 amino acids long. V lost 5 bases to trimming and J lost 4 bases, with 14 bases between them. Here the CDR3 DNA reads TGTGCCAGCAGTCCCCGGACGTATGATAATGAAAAACTGTTTTTT. Its protein product is CASSPRTYDNEKLFF.

This sequence joins TRBV13 and TRBJ2-5; D assignment may be TRBD1 or TRBD2 (5 bases each). CDR3 length equals 14 residues. Trimming stripped 5 bases from V and 4 bases from J, with 14 bases between. The germline gives CDR1 PRHDT, CDR2 FYEKMQ (reference sequence). CDR3 region: CASSIYLGGETQYF. Here the CDR3 DNA reads TGTGCCAGCAGCATTTACCTTGGGGGAGAGACCCAGTACTTC.

The chain couples TRBV11-1 to TRBJ2-1, with TRBD1 as a possible D gene (6 bases). The CDR3 extends over 19 amino acids. Trimming removed 5 bases at V and 10 bases at J, with 33 bases between. In germline, CDR1 is SGHAT, CDR2 FQDESV (reference sequence). CDR3 residues: CASSVPGVRDNIRIREQFF. The CDR3 DNA is TGTGCCAGCAGCGTCCCTGGAGTCCGGGACAACATCCGTATTCGGGAGCAGTTCTTC.

The V gene is TRBV4-1, the J gene TRBJ1-2, with TRBD1 identical over 12 bases. The CDR3 runs to 14 residues. V lost 3 bases to trimming and J lost 7 bases; unmatched junction nucleotides: 3. Germline-derived CDR1 and CDR2 are MGHRA and YSYEKL. The CDR3: CASSQGQGATGYTF. The CDR3 DNA sequence: TGCGCCAGCAGCCAGGGACAGGGGGCGACTGGCTACACCTTC.

This sequence joins TRBV20-1 and TRBJ2-3, with a tentative D call TRBD1 (6 bases). Between the trimmed V and J ends, which lost 0 bases and 4 bases, there was a span of 11 bases. The CDR3 extends over 14 amino acids. Germline CDR1 DFQATT, CDR2 SNEGSKA (reference sequence). CDR3 sequence reads: CSARDRGAPDTQYF. DNA of the CDR3: TGCAGTGCTAGAGACAGGGGTGCCCCAGATACGCAGTATTTT.